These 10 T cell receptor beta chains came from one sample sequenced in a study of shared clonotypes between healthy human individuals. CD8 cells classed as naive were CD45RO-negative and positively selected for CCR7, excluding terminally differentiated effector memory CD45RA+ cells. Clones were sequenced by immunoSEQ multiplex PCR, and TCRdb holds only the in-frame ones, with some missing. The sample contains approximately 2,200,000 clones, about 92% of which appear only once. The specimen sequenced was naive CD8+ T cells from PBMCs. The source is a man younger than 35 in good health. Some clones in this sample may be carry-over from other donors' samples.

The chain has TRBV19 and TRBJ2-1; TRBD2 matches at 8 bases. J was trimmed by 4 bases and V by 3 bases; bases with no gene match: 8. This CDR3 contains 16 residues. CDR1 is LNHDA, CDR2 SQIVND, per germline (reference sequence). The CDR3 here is CASSIDSGVLYNEQFF. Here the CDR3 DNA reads TGTGCCAGTAGTATTGATAGCGGGGTTTTGTACAATGAGCAGTTCTTC.

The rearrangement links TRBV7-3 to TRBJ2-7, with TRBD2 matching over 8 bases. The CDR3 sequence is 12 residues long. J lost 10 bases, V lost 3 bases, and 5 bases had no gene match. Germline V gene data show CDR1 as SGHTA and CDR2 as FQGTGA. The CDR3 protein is CASSLDGRAQYF. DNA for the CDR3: TGTGCCAGCAGCTTGGACGGGAGGGCACAGTACTTC.

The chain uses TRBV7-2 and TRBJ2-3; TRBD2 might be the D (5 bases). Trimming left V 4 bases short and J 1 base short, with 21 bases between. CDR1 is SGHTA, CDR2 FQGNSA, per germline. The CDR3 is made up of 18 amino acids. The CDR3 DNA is TGTGCCAGCAGCTCTCACCGGGAACGGAGAATTGGCACAGATACGCAGTATTTT. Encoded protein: CASSSHRERRIGTDTQYF.

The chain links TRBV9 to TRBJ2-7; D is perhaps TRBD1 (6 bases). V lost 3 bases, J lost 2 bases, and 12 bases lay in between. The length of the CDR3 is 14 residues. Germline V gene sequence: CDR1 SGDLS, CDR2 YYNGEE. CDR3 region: CASSGGQSPYEQYF. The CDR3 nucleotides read TGTGCCAGCAGCGGAGGACAGTCACCCTACGAGCAGTACTTC.

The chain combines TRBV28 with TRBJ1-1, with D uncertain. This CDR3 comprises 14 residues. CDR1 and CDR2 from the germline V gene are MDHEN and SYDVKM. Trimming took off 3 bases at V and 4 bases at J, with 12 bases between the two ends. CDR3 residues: CASSFIPGGTEAFF. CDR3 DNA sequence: TGTGCCAGCAGTTTCATCCCCGGCGGCACTGAAGCTTTCTTT.

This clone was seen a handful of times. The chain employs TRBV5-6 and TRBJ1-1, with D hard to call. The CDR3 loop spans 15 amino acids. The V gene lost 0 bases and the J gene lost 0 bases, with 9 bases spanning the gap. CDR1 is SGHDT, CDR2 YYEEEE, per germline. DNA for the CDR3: TGTGCCAGCAGCTTGGGCGGAGCCATGAACACTGAAGCTTTCTTT. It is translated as CASSLGGAMNTEAFF.

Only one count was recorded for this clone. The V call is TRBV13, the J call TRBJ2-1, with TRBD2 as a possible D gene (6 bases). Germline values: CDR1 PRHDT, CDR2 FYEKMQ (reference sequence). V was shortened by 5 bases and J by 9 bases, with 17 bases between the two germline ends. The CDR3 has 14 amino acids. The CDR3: CASSVYGRPGEQFF. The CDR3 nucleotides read TGTGCCAGCAGCGTTTACGGGAGACCGGGTGAGCAGTTCTTC. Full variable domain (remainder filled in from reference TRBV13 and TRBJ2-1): AAGVIQSPRHLIKEKRETATLKCYPIPRHDTVYWYQQGPGQDPQFLISFYEKMQSDKGSIPDRFSAQQFSDYHSELNMSSLELGDSALYFCASSVYGRPGEQFFGPGTRLTVL.

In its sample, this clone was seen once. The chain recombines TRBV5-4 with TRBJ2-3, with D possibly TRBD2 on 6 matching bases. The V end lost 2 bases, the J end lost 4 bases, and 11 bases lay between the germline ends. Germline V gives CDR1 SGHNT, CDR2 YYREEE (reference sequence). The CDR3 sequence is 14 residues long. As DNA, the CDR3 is TGTGCCAGCAGCTTTAAGCGGGCTGCAGATACGCAGTATTTT. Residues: CASSFKRAADTQYF. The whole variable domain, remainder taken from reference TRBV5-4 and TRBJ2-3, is ETGVTQSPTHLIKTRGQQVTLRCSSQSGHNTVSWYQQALGQGPQFIFQYYREEENGRGNFPPRFSGLQFPNYSSELNVNALELDDSALYLCASSFKRAADTQYFGPGTRLTVL.

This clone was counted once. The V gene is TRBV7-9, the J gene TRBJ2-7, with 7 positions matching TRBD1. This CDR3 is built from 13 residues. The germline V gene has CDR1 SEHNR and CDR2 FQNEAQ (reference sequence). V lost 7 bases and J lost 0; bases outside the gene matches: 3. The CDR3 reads CASMPGGSYEQYF. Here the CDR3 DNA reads TGTGCCAGCATGCCAGGGGGCTCCTACGAGCAGTACTTC.

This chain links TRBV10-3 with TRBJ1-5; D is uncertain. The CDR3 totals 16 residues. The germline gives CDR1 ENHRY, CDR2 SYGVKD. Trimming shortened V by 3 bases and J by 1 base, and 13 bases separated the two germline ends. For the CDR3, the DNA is TGTGCCATCAGTGACTCGGTGCAGGCCAGCAATCAGCCCCAGCATTTT. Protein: CAISDSVQASNQPQHF.